Below are 3 T cell receptor beta chains sequenced from a single sample in a study of blood T cell repertoires in COVID-19. Method: immunoSEQ multiplex PCR; TCRdb's copy keeps in-frame clones and lacks some. The table lists around 300,000 clones, around 90% of them singletons. The sample comprised PBMCs or T cells enriched from blood (not recorded which). These receptors all stem from a woman under 30 with acute COVID-19.

The V and J genes are TRBV6-5 and TRBJ2-7; TRBD2 matches 9 bases. This CDR3 region has 14 residues. Trimming at V came to 7 bases and at J to 4 bases, leaving 8 bases not matched to a gene. The germline V gene encodes CDR1 MNHEY and CDR2 SVGAGI. CDR3 loop: CASTDPTSGYEQYF. Here the CDR3 DNA reads TGTGCCAGCACCGACCCGACTAGCGGATACGAGCAGTACTTC.

The chain couples TRBV18 to TRBJ2-1; TRBD1 is a possible D gene (6 bases). CDR3 length: 15 amino acids. The V gene lost 6 bases and the J gene lost 1 base, with 13 bases spanning the gap. The V gene's germline CDR1 is KGHSH and CDR2 LQKENI. The CDR3 is CASSPWTASYNEQFF. The DNA of the CDR3 is TGTGCCAGCTCTCCATGGACAGCTTCCTACAATGAGCAGTTCTTC.

Details on this clone: One junction end does not reproduce the germline sequence, and a read error may be involved. The chain employs TRBV5-4 and TRBJ1-1; maybe TRBD1 (6 bases). CDR3 size: 15 residues. Germline lookup yields CDR1 SGHNT and CDR2 YYREEE (reference sequence). The CDR3: CASSLMGTGGRGRIF. CDR3 bases: TGTGCCAGCAGCTTAATGGGAACCGGGGGGCGAGGGAGGATATTT. The full variable domain, completed using reference TRBV5-4 and TRBJ1-1, is ETGVTQSPTHLIKTRGQQVTLRCSSQSGHNTVSWYQQALGQGPQFIFQYYREEENGRGNFPPRFSGLQFPNYSSELNVNALELDDSALYLCASSLMGTGGRGRIFGQGTRLTVV.